What follows is one T cell receptor (beta chain) and its context. This clonotype was observed a few times. Its cognate antigen has yet to be identified. The input lacks base qualities; no much larger clone sits a single base away. The data were obtained in a study of T-cell reconstitution after alpha-beta-depleted transplantation in children listed by TCRdb under 2016. Context from the whole study: Using TCR repertoire profiling, the study followed T-cell immune reconstitution in a quantitative way in children after TCRalphabeta/CD19-depleted allogeneic hematopoietic cell transplantation. General conclusions and limits of the study: In some patients, high TCRbeta diversity at day 60 was attributed to recipient T cells and intrathymic progenitors that had survived conditioning. Hyperexpanded clone frequencies declined over subsequent months; after one year, T-cell counts and TCRbeta diversity were mostly attributed to newly produced T cells. The apparently early recovery of alphabetaT-cell counts about two months after transplant reportedly depended on only several hundred rapidly expanded clones that came from non-depleted graft cells.

Sample treatment or condition, as interpreted from the label and publication: allogeneic hematopoietic cell transplantation with graft depleted of TCRalphabeta T cells and CD19 B cells. The children who served as transplant recipients had been given grafts of TCRalphabeta/CD19-depleted allogeneic hematopoietic cells. Library creation used PCR. Instrument on record: Illumina HiSeq 2500. TCR libraries were prepared with molecular barcoding, using unique molecular identifiers to normalize TCRbeta repertoire quantification. TCRdb reworked the public reads: Q25 trimming with fastp, MiXCR clone assembly, productive beta chains retained. When rows share a CDR3 protein, they turn into one entry using the most common DNA and genes. Counted in this sample were about 980,000 distinct CDR3 sequences; about 30% of them appeared once. The ten largest clones capture roughly 28% of the sample. The CDR3 sequence holds 14 residues, the cysteine and phenylalanine included. Kept here is only the CDR3 DNA, which spans 42 bases and is read in frame from base 1. Reading the germline V gene (reference sequence) gives CDR1 SEHNR and CDR2 FQNEAQ. The germline V end is reduced by 5 bases and the J end by 4 bases; junction bases left unmatched: 7.

The rearranged chain carries TRBV7-9 and TRBJ2-7, and 8 junction bases match TRBD1. The clonotype originates from a boy younger than two who had a stem cell transplant for SCID, so the T cells may come from the graft donor. The input for sequencing was PBMCs, mostly from graft donor cells, taken 360 days after TCRalphabeta/CD19-depleted stem cell transplant. This receptor has the CDR3 CASSHRDRPYEQYF. The sequenced DNA is TGTGCCAGCAGCCACCGGGACAGGCCTTACGAGCAGTACTTC.